Listed here are 14 T cell receptor beta chains from one sample, sequenced in a study of T-cell memory formation after mild COVID-19. TCRdb used MiXCR to reprocess the 5' RACE reads, holding one entry per CDR3 protein. The data contain a few hundred thousand distinct CDR3 sequences, approximately 23% of them singletons. Material: PBMCs or a T cell subset sorted from them (not recorded which). These receptors were obtained from an adult woman who had mild COVID-19 (a few samples of this study predate the infection). Cell type and time point are not known.

This chain links TRBV7-9 with TRBJ2-3; TRBD2 matches 11 bases. CDR3 length: 19 amino acids. Losses at the gene ends were 5 bases for V and 3 bases for J; bases not matched to a gene: 16. Germline V CDR1 and CDR2: SEHNR, FQNEAQ (reference sequence). CDR3 bases: TGTGCCAGCAGCCCCCACACGGGTCTAGCGGGGGGACTAACAGATACGCAGTATTTT. It yields the protein CASSPHTGLAGGLTDTQYF.

The chain uses TRBV3-1 and TRBJ2-7; D may correspond to TRBD1 or TRBD2 (6 bases each). CDR1 and CDR2 from the germline V gene are LGHDT and YNNKEL (reference sequence). With 4 bases removed from V and 13 bases from J, the gap between germline ends came to 14 bases. The CDR3 runs 11 residues. CDR3 residues: CASSLYREVYF. DNA of the CDR3: TGTGCCAGCAGCCTCTACAGGGAGGTCTACTTC.

The V and J genes are TRBV2 and TRBJ2-3, with D possibly being TRBD2 (5 bases). Germline CDR1 reads SNHLY; CDR2 reads FYNNEI. The CDR3 consists of 16 residues. V was pared by 6 bases and J by 4 bases, with 20 bases between. Written as DNA, the CDR3 is TGTGCCAGCAGCGAACCGGACTGGGGTGTCCCAGATACGCAGTATTTT. This encodes CASSEPDWGVPDTQYF.

This clonotype has only a few counts. J is TRBJ2-1 and V is TRBV9; D gene uncertain. Trimming cost V 0 bases and J 6 bases, with 10 bases left between them. The germline V gene has CDR1 SGDLS and CDR2 YYNGEE. The length of the CDR3 is 14 residues. CDR3 nucleotide sequence: TGTGCCAGCAGCGTAGGTACAGCTACCAATGAGCAGTTCTTC. Amino acid sequence: CASSVGTATNEQFF.

This clonotype was counted ten times or more. The CDR3 protein is CASSHAGTGWASEQYF. In nucleotides, the CDR3 is TGCGCCAGCAGCCATGCTGGGACAGGGTGGGCCTCCGAGCAGTACTTC. The J gene is TRBJ2-7, the V gene TRBV4-1; TRBD1 aligns across 9 bases. Trimming at V came to 3 bases and at J to 6 bases, leaving 12 bases not matched to a gene. This CDR3 spans 16 amino acids. Germline V gene data show CDR1 as MGHRA and CDR2 as YSYEKL.

The chain has TRBV15 and TRBJ1-1; weak D call: TRBD1 (6 bases). The CDR3 runs 15 residues. Germline V gene data show CDR1 as LNHNV and CDR2 as YYDKDF (reference sequence). V dropped 0 bases and J dropped 8 bases, with 16 bases sitting between them. The CDR3 sequence is CATSRDTVQGGEAFF. DNA for the CDR3: TGTGCCACCAGCAGAGATACAGTACAGGGCGGGGAAGCTTTCTTT.

This clonotype was found once. This chain uses TRBV24-1 with TRBJ2-3; D ambiguous. Germline V gives CDR1 KGHDR, CDR2 SFDVKD. The ends were cut back, 1 base at V and 3 bases at J, with 10 bases in the middle. This CDR3 is built from 15 residues. The CDR3 region has the DNA TGTGCCACCAGTGATTTTGTTGGGGTTACAGATACGCAGTATTTT. This encodes CATSDFVGVTDTQYF.

The rearrangement links TRBV5-1 to TRBJ2-7; TRBD1 might be the D (6 bases). Germline V CDR1 and CDR2: SGHRS, YFSETQ. V was pared by 2 bases and J by 6 bases, with 15 bases between. The CDR3 sequence is 14 residues long. This CDR3 is CASSFGDIGGEQYF. Written as DNA, the CDR3 is TGCGCCAGCAGCTTTGGGGACATTGGAGGCGAGCAGTACTTC. Variable domain in full (rest from reference TRBV5-1 and TRBJ2-7): KAGVTQTPRYLIKTRGQQVTLSCSPISGHRSVSWYQQTPGQGLQFLFEYFSETQRNKGNFPGRFSGRQFSNSRSEMNVSTLELGDSALYLCASSFGDIGGEQYFGPGTRLTVT.

This clonotype came up a few times. This sequence joins TRBV6-5 and TRBJ2-1, with TRBD2 identical over 8 bases. V lost 1 base to trimming and J lost 4 bases; unmatched junction nucleotides: 6. CDR3 length equals 16 residues. Germline V lookup: CDR1 MNHEY, CDR2 SVGAGI. The chain's CDR3 is CASSYLAGGLYNEQFF. CDR3 DNA: TGTGCCAGCAGTTACTTGGCGGGGGGCCTGTACAATGAGCAGTTCTTC.

This clonotype has more than one count but fewer than ten. V is TRBV12-3 or TRBV12-4 and J is TRBJ2-5; D unresolved. The CDR3 loop spans 12 amino acids. Trimming cost V 5 bases and J 5 bases, with 9 bases left between them. The CDR3 region is CASSPLEETQYF. The CDR3, as DNA: TGTGCCAGCAGTCCCCTCGAGGAGACCCAGTACTTC.

This clonotype was detected ten times or more. This chain connects TRBV20-1 to TRBJ2-7, with TRBD2 identical over 10 bases. The CDR3 runs to 16 residues. Germline V lookup: CDR1 DFQATT, CDR2 SNEGSKA (reference sequence). With 0 bases clipped from V and 1 base from J, the junction kept 6 bases outside the gene matches. CDR3 nucleotide sequence: TGCAGTGCTAGAGACACTAGCGGGGAATATTCCTACGAGCAGTACTTC. Amino acids: CSARDTSGEYSYEQYF.

This chain uses TRBV7-6 with TRBJ2-1; TRBD2 aligns across 12 bases. The CDR3 has 18 residues. J gave up 4 bases and V 4 bases, and 11 bases lay outside the gene matches. The germline gives CDR1 SGHVS, CDR2 FNYEAQ. The CDR3 DNA is TGTGCCAGCAGCTCTCATCCTAGCGGGGGGGCCTCTTACAATGAGCAGTTCTTC. Residues: CASSSHPSGGASYNEQFF.

This clonotype was counted a single time. The CDR3 spells CASSLPGDGANVLTF. The CDR3 coding sequence is TGTGCCAGCAGCTTGCCCGGGGATGGGGCCAACGTCCTGACTTTC. J is TRBJ2-6 and V is TRBV5-6, with D perhaps matching TRBD2 (5 bases). Germline V gene sequence: CDR1 SGHDT, CDR2 YYEEEE. The CDR3 sequence is 15 residues long. V lost 1 base and J lost 3, with 8 bases in between.

The rearrangement uses TRBV19 and TRBJ1-1; 7 nucleotides match TRBD1. This CDR3 contains 14 residues. J was trimmed by 5 bases and V by 5 bases; bases with no gene match: 8. CDR1 LNHDA and CDR2 SQIVND come from the germline V gene (reference sequence). CDR3: CASSSGGRGTEAFF. DNA for the CDR3: TGTGCCAGTAGTTCAGGGGGGCGCGGAACTGAAGCTTTCTTT.